This TCR beta chain was sequenced for a study of spatial heterogeneity in lung cancer. Indicated time point: sample taken at primary tumor resection. Whole RNA was taken from tumor, nontumor lung or frozen PBMC; it was then sequenced unsorted. MiXCR, run by TCRdb on the 5' RACE reads, gives a single entry per CDR3 protein. The sample shows around 45,000 distinct CDR3 sequences, around 15% of them seen only once. At least ten counts were recorded for this clonotype. The CDR3 is 15 residues long. CDR1 is LNHNV, CDR2 YYDKDF, per germline (reference sequence). The germline V and J ends were trimmed by 0 bases and 1 base, with 9 bases remaining between them.

The source of this sequence is a male donor with early-stage non-small cell lung cancer. The chain couples TRBV15 to TRBJ1-1; no clear D. This specimen consisted of PBMCs, obtained at surgery. The CDR3 nucleotides read TGTGCCACCAGCAGAGATGTGGGGAAGAACACTGAAGCTTTCTTT. It translates to CATSRDVGKNTEAFF.